The 3 T cell receptor beta chains given below trace back to one sample, sequenced in a study of technical replicates of blood from several donors. Sequenced by immunoSEQ multiplex PCR; TCRdb stores in-frame clones only, minus some. Here the sample spans about 88,000 clones, around 94% being singletons. Specimen: T cells isolated from PBMCs. The origin of the receptors is a human donor in good health.

This sequence joins TRBV7-9 and TRBJ1-1; no definite D call. Trimming shortened V by 1 base and J by 5 bases, and 11 bases separated the two germline ends. Germline CDR1 is SEHNR and CDR2 is FQNEAQ (reference sequence). The CDR3 has 14 residues. This CDR3 reads CASSLELAGTEAFF. The CDR3 nucleotides are TGTGCCAGCAGCTTAGAATTGGCGGGGACTGAAGCTTTCTTT.

The J gene is TRBJ2-5, the V gene TRBV5-1; D gene unclear. Trimming stripped 0 bases from V and 4 bases from J, with 4 bases between. Germline CDR1 SGHRS, CDR2 YFSETQ. The CDR3 is 12 amino acids. As DNA, the CDR3 is TGCGCCAGCAGCTTGGCCAGAGAGACCCAGTACTTC. This translates into CASSLARETQYF.

This clone was picked up one time. This chain links TRBV27 with TRBJ1-3; TRBD1 matches 8 bases. This CDR3 comprises 14 residues. V dropped 2 bases and J dropped 3; count of bases not matched to a gene: 0. CDR1 and CDR2 from the germline V gene are MNHEY and SMNVEV (reference sequence). Here the CDR3 DNA reads TGTGCCAGCAGTTTAGACAGGGGTGGAAACACCATATATTTT. This encodes CASSLDRGGNTIYF.